These T cell receptor beta chains were read from a single sample in a study of blood T cell repertoires in COVID-19. Sequencing was performed with immunoSEQ multiplex PCR; in TCRdb, only in-frame clones are kept and a portion is missing. The sample has about 350,000 clones, about 86% seen once. Sequenced material: peripheral blood. The source of these receptors is a woman aged 60 to 75 with COVID-19, enrolled during active disease. Both conserved end residues are part of each CDR3. Each record gives: J gene, V gene, clone size, D gene, CDR3 DNA, CDR3 protein. A D gene is named only where the DNA matches it firmly. Size is stated for part of the rows, as once, few or many counts, or as a class when the clone is expanded.

J: TRBJ2-3
V: TRBV6-4
size: .
D: TRBD2
DNA: TGTGCCAGCAGTGACGGGACTAGGGGAGATACGCAGTATTTT
CDR3: CASSDGTRGDTQYF

J: TRBJ2-1
V: TRBV5-1
size: once
D: TRBD2
DNA: TGCGCCAGCAGCTGGGGACTAGCGGGATCCTACAATGAGCAGTTCTTC
CDR3: CASSWGLAGSYNEQFF

J: TRBJ1-5
V: TRBV7-2
size: .
D: TRBD1
DNA: TGTGCCAGCAGCTCATACGGGACAGCAAAAGTCCAGCCCCAGCATTTT
CDR3: CASSSYGTAKVQPQHF

J: TRBJ1-1
V: TRBV30
size: once
D: TRBD1
DNA: TGTGCCTGGAGTGCCTCGGACAGGGTGACTGAAGCTTTCTTT
CDR3: CAWSASDRVTEAFF

J: TRBJ1-5
V: TRBV19
size: .
D: TRBD1
DNA: TGTGCCAGTAGTATTGACAGGGGAAGAGTGCAGCCCCAGCATTTT
CDR3: CASSIDRGRVQPQHF

J: TRBJ2-5
V: TRBV7-2
size: .
D: TRBD1
DNA: TGTGCCAGCAGCTTAACAGGGGGCGCGGTGACCCAGTACTTC
CDR3: CASSLTGGAVTQYF

J: TRBJ1-3
V: TRBV9
size: .
D: .
DNA: TGTGCCAGCAGCGCAGGACAGTACTCTGGAAACACCATATATTTT
CDR3: CASSAGQYSGNTIYF

J: TRBJ2-3
V: TRBV4-3
size: .
D: TRBD2
DNA: TGCGCCAGCAGCCAAGGGATTAGCGGGGACGGCACAGATACGCAGTATTTT
CDR3: CASSQGISGDGTDTQYF

J: TRBJ1-1
V: TRBV19
size: once
D: .
DNA: TGTGCCAGTACTCTGGGGGCTGGGAACACTGAAGCTTTCTTT
CDR3: CASTLGAGNTEAFF

J: TRBJ1-1
V: TRBV5-5
size: .
D: .
DNA: TGTGCCAGCAGCTTAGCTGGGGCGCAGGGCACTGAAGCTTTCTTT
CDR3: CASSLAGAQGTEAFF

J: TRBJ2-3
V: TRBV2
size: .
D: TRBD2
DNA: TGTGCCAGCAGTGAGGTTAGCGGGGGCCCCGCGGGTACGCAGTATTTT
CDR3: CASSEVSGGPAGTQYF

J: TRBJ2-3
V: TRBV29-1
size: few
D: .
DNA: TGCAGCGTAACAGGCGGATTAAGCACAGATACGCAGTATTTT
CDR3: CSVTGGLSTDTQYF

J: TRBJ2-7
V: TRBV7-2
size: many
D: TRBD1
DNA: TGTGCCAGCAGACCTCCAGGGGGCGCGAGCCACGAGCAGTACTTC
CDR3: CASRPPGGASHEQYF

J: TRBJ1-6
V: TRBV5-1
size: once
D: TRBD1
DNA: TGCGCCAGCAGCTCGGGACAGGGGGTTATATCACCCCTCCACTTT
CDR3: CASSSGQGVISPLHF

J: TRBJ2-6
V: TRBV10-3
size: .
D: .
DNA: TGTGCCATCAGTGACCAGGGCGTATCCCGGGCCAACGTCCTGACTTTC
CDR3: CAISDQGVSRANVLTF

J: TRBJ1-2
V: TRBV5-4
size: .
D: TRBD1
DNA: TGTGCCAGCAGCGGAATAGGGACAGGACGATATGGCTACACCTTC
CDR3: CASSGIGTGRYGYTF

J: TRBJ1-1
V: TRBV6-5
size: .
D: .
DNA: TGTGCCAGCACCAACCCAGGGATTGAAGCTTTCTTT
CDR3: CASTNPGIEAFF

J: TRBJ2-2
V: TRBV4-1
size: .
D: TRBD1
DNA: TGCGCCAGCAGCTTCCCTAGGGCGGGACAGGGAACCACCGGGGAGCTGTTTTTT
CDR3: CASSFPRAGQGTTGELFF

J: TRBJ2-3
V: TRBV19
size: once
D: TRBD2
DNA: TGTGCCAGTAGTAAGCGACTAGCGGTCACAGATACGCAGTATTTT
CDR3: CASSKRLAVTDTQYF

J: TRBJ1-5
V: TRBV7-9
size: .
D: .
DNA: TGTGCCAGCAGCTTAAAAGGGGCTCAGCCCCAGCATTTT
CDR3: CASSLKGAQPQHF

J: TRBJ1-1
V: TRBV9
size: .
D: .
DNA: TGTGCCAGCAGCCCCCAGGTCTACGGTGAAGCTTTCTTT
CDR3: CASSPQVYGEAFF

J: TRBJ1-6
V: TRBV7-9
size: .
D: .
DNA: TGTGCCAGCAGCTGGACAGATGGCAATTCACCCCTCCACTTT
CDR3: CASSWTDGNSPLHF

J: TRBJ1-1
V: TRBV6-6
size: .
D: .
DNA: TGTGCCAGCAGTTTCCCCCGGGACATCGGAAACACTGAAGCTTTCTTT
CDR3: CASSFPRDIGNTEAFF

J: TRBJ2-5
V: TRBV5-4
size: .
D: TRBD2
DNA: TGTGCCAGCAGCCTCCGAGCGGGGGGTATGGAGACCCAGTACTTC
CDR3: CASSLRAGGMETQYF

J: TRBJ2-5
V: TRBV5-4
size: .
D: TRBD1
DNA: TGTGCCAGCAGTCCCGACAGGGGGCAAGAGACCCAGTACTTC
CDR3: CASSPDRGQETQYF

J: TRBJ1-2
V: TRBV6-5
size: once
D: TRBD1
DNA: TGTGCCAGCAGCTACACCGGGACAGGGATCTATGGCTACACCTTC
CDR3: CASSYTGTGIYGYTF

J: TRBJ2-3
V: TRBV11-1
size: once
D: .
DNA: TGTGCCAGCAGTTTAACCCCTAGCATCACAGATACGCAGTATTTT
CDR3: CASSLTPSITDTQYF

J: TRBJ2-2
V: TRBV7-7
size: .
D: .
DNA: TGTGCCAGCAGCTTAGGTGCAGGGAACACCGGGGAGCTGTTTTTT
CDR3: CASSLGAGNTGELFF

J: TRBJ2-3
V: TRBV21-1
size: .
D: .
DNA: TGTGCCAGCAGCAAAGCCCTAAGACTAGTGCGGGTGGCAGATACGCAGTATTTT
CDR3: CASSKALRLVRVADTQYF

J: TRBJ1-2
V: TRBV20-1
size: .
D: TRBD1
DNA: TGCAGTGCTAGTATCGGGACAGGGAATGGCTACACCTTC
CDR3: CSASIGTGNGYTF

J: TRBJ1-5
V: TRBV4-1
size: once
D: .
DNA: TGCGCCAGCAGCCAAGAGAACAGGGAGAATCAGCCCCAGCATTTT
CDR3: CASSQENRENQPQHF

J: TRBJ1-3
V: TRBV5-1
size: .
D: TRBD1
DNA: TGCGCCAGCAGCTCCATGAGACAGGGGTCGGGAAACACCATATATTTT
CDR3: CASSSMRQGSGNTIYF

J: TRBJ2-5
V: TRBV18
size: .
D: TRBD2
DNA: TGTGCCAGCTCACCTAACGCGCCTAGCGGCCTCCAAGAGACCCAGTACTTC
CDR3: CASSPNAPSGLQETQYF

J: TRBJ1-1
V: TRBV15
size: .
D: .
DNA: TGTGCCACCAGCAGAGATCTGAGAGCGAATGAAGCTTTCTTT
CDR3: CATSRDLRANEAFF

J: TRBJ2-3
V: TRBV25-1
size: .
D: TRBD2
DNA: TGTGCCAGCAGTGAATTTGGCGGGGGGACTACAGATACGCAGTATTTT
CDR3: CASSEFGGGTTDTQYF

J: TRBJ1-5
V: TRBV2
size: .
D: TRBD1
DNA: TGTGCCAGAGGGGGCAAAGATAGCAATCAGCCCCAGCATTTT
CDR3: CARGGKDSNQPQHF

J: TRBJ1-2
V: TRBV5-1
size: .
D: TRBD1
DNA: TGCGCCAGCGGTCCGTCGGACAGGGCCGCCGGCTACACCTTC
CDR3: CASGPSDRAAGYTF

J: TRBJ2-3
V: TRBV5-1
size: .
D: .
DNA: TGCGCCAGCAGCTTGGACAGGGCTAGCACAGATACGCAGTATTTT
CDR3: CASSLDRASTDTQYF

J: TRBJ1-4
V: TRBV29-1
size: .
D: .
DNA: TGCAGCGCGAGTGGGCAACGAGAAAAACTGTTTTTT
CDR3: CSASGQREKLFF

J: TRBJ1-3
V: TRBV6-2/TRBV6-3
size: once
D: .
DNA: TGTGCCAGCAGCCAGCTATACGGAAACACCATATATTTT
CDR3: CASSQLYGNTIYF

J: TRBJ1-4
V: TRBV25-1
size: once
D: .
DNA: TGTGCCAGTACGCAGGAGGCCCGCTCCGGTGAAAAACTGTTTTTT
CDR3: CASTQEARSGEKLFF

J: TRBJ2-5
V: TRBV9
size: once
D: TRBD2
DNA: TGTGCCAGCAGCGGACCTGCGGGGGGAGAGACCCAGTACTTC
CDR3: CASSGPAGGETQYF

J: TRBJ2-5
V: TRBV12-3/TRBV12-4
size: .
D: .
DNA: TGTGCCAGCAGTTTTGGAGACAGGTTGACCCAGTACTTC
CDR3: CASSFGDRLTQYF

J: TRBJ1-3
V: TRBV15
size: .
D: .
DNA: TGTGCCACCAGCAGAGGGTCCGGGATAAGCTCTGGAAACACCATATATTTT
CDR3: CATSRGSGISSGNTIYF

J: TRBJ1-5
V: TRBV7-9
size: few
D: TRBD1
DNA: TGTGCCAGCAGCTCCTCGAACGAGAATCCTGAGACAGGGGATCAGCCCCAGCATTTT
CDR3: CASSSSNENPETGDQPQHF

J: TRBJ1-2
V: TRBV6-5
size: .
D: .
DNA: TGTGCCAGCAGTTCGCCAGGGATTGGGGGCTACACCTTC
CDR3: CASSSPGIGGYTF

J: TRBJ1-3
V: TRBV5-3
size: .
D: TRBD1
DNA: TGTGCCAGAAGCGGGGGACAGGGGGCTAGTGGAAACACCATATATTTT
CDR3: CARSGGQGASGNTIYF

J: TRBJ2-5
V: TRBV28
size: once
D: TRBD2
DNA: TGTGCCAGCAGCTCAGCGGGGGGGCGCGAGACCCAGTACTTC
CDR3: CASSSAGGRETQYF

J: TRBJ1-2
V: TRBV23-1
size: .
D: .
DNA: TGCGCCAGCTTCCCCTATTATGGCTACACCTTC
CDR3: CASFPYYGYTF

J: TRBJ1-2
V: TRBV27
size: .
D: .
DNA: TGTGCCAGCAGTTTGGGCTTTGGCAGTAGCTATGGCTACACCTTC
CDR3: CASSLGFGSSYGYTF